Below, 10 T cell receptor beta chains from the same sample are listed, as sequenced in a study of human versus mouse CDR3 diversity and MHC coevolution. The protocol was immunoSEQ multiplex PCR, while the TCRdb copy is restricted to in-frame clones and leaves out a portion. Altogether around 74,000 clones are present, approximately 90% being singletons, with the ten largest covering roughly 0.15%. The sample comprised naive CD4+ T cells from blood. The subset here: CD45RO-negative CD62L-positive naive CD4 T cells. The receptors were gathered from a person aged 25 to 69 in good health.

The chain combines TRBV30 with TRBJ1-6; no reliable D call. The CDR3 has 17 residues. Trimming shortened V by 0 bases and J by 6 bases, and 18 bases separated the two germline ends. Germline V lookup: CDR1 GTSNPN, CDR2 SVGIG (reference sequence). The CDR3, as DNA: TGTGCCTGGAGTGTACATCCCCCCCCGAATATTAATTCACCCCTCCACTTT. This gives the protein CAWSVHPPPNINSPLHF. Complete variable domain (other parts from reference TRBV30 and TRBJ1-6): SQTIHQWPATLVQPVGSPLSLECTVEGTSNPNLYWYRQAAGRGLQLLFYSVGIGQISSEVPQNLSASRPQDRQFILSSKKLLLSDSGFYLCAWSVHPPPNINSPLHFGNGTRLTVT.

The V gene is TRBV2, the J gene TRBJ1-1, with 8 nucleotides matching TRBD1. The V segment lost 4 bases and the J segment 5 bases; nucleotides outside the gene matches: 9. From germline, CDR1 is SNHLY and CDR2 FYNNEI. CDR3 length equals 15 residues. For the CDR3, the DNA is TGTGCCAGCAGTGGTGGGACAGGACGTGGGACTGAAGCTTTCTTT. This translates into CASSGGTGRGTEAFF.

The J gene is TRBJ2-5, the V gene TRBV2; the match to TRBD2 covers 11 bases. The CDR3 sequence is 14 residues long. The J segment lost 2 bases and the V segment lost 9 bases, leaving 5 bases of the junction unmatched. In germline, CDR1 is SNHLY, CDR2 FYNNEI. Here the CDR3 DNA reads TGTGCCAGTCGGGGACTAGCGGTGCAAGAGACCCAGTACTTC. This sequence encodes CASRGLAVQETQYF.

This chain uses TRBV30 with TRBJ2-5, with a tentative D call TRBD2 (5 bases). The ends were cut back, 0 bases at V and 4 bases at J, with 21 bases in the middle. This CDR3 comprises 17 residues. Germline CDR1 is GTSNPN and CDR2 is SVGIG (reference sequence). CDR3 DNA sequence: TGTGCCTGGAGTGTACTCAGATCTTCTACACGGGGAGAGACCCAGTACTTC. Amino acids: CAWSVLRSSTRGETQYF.

The CDR3 DNA follows: TGTGCCAGCAGCCAAGGAGACAGGTCGTCTACCGATGAAAAACTGTTTTTT. Amino acid sequence: CASSQGDRSSTDEKLFF. The chain carries TRBV4-2 and TRBJ1-4; TRBD1 is a possible D gene (6 bases). The germline CDR1 and CDR2 sequences are LGHNA and YNFKEQ. Trimming took 1 base from V and 6 from J, leaving 18 bases between them. The CDR3 runs 17 residues.

The chain links TRBV2 to TRBJ2-6, with D unclear. Germline-derived CDR1 and CDR2 are SNHLY and FYNNEI. Trimming left V 8 bases short and J 4 bases short, with 6 bases between. The CDR3 is 12 amino acids. The CDR3 sequence: CASYEGANVLTF. CDR3 bases: TGTGCCAGCTATGAGGGGGCCAACGTCCTGACTTTC.

The DNA for the CDR3 is TGTGCCAGCAGCCAAGATAGAGGGATCTATGGCTACACCTTC. Its protein is CASSQDRGIYGYTF. V gene TRBV14 combines with J gene TRBJ1-2; D unresolved. Between the trimmed V and J ends, which lost 0 bases and 4 bases, there was a span of 9 bases. The CDR3 length is 14 residues. From germline, CDR1 is SGHDN and CDR2 FVKESK.

The chain joins TRBV7-2 to TRBJ2-1, with TRBD2 matching 15 bases. This CDR3 comprises 16 residues. The V and J ends lost 4 bases and 12 bases, in that order; junction bases with no gene match: 10. Per germline, CDR1 SGHTA and CDR2 FQGNSA. This CDR3 reads CASSSQGLAGGGGQFF. Here the CDR3 DNA reads TGTGCCAGCAGCTCCCAGGGACTAGCGGGAGGAGGTGGGCAGTTCTTC. The entire variable domain, with the rest obtained from reference TRBV7-2 and TRBJ2-1, is as follows: GAGVSQSPSNKVTEKGKDVELRCDPISGHTALYWYRQSLGQGLEFLIYFQGNSAPDKSGLPSDRFSAERTGGSVSTLTIQRTQQEDSAVYLCASSSQGLAGGGGQFFGPGTRLTVL.

This clone has a handful of counts. This chain joins TRBV14 and TRBJ2-2; maybe TRBD1 (5 bases). Trimming shortened V by 6 bases and J by 1 base, and 9 bases separated the two germline ends. Germline CDR1 SGHDN, CDR2 FVKESK. The CDR3 is 14 residues long. This CDR3 is CASRAGLNTGELFF. DNA of the CDR3: TGTGCCAGCAGAGCAGGGCTGAACACCGGGGAGCTGTTTTTT.

The chain is built from TRBV19 and TRBJ2-3; 8 bases map to TRBD1. Trimming at V came to 3 bases and at J to 7 bases, leaving 6 bases not matched to a gene. Germline V gene sequence: CDR1 LNHDA, CDR2 SQIVND (reference sequence). The CDR3 runs 14 residues. CDR3 region: CASSIGQGRNTQYF. DNA of the CDR3: TGTGCCAGTAGTATTGGACAGGGAAGAAATACGCAGTATTTT. The full variable domain, its missing parts supplied by reference TRBV19 and TRBJ2-3, is DGGITQSPKYLFRKEGQNVTLSCEQNLNHDAMYWYRQDPGQGLRLIYYSQIVNDFQKGDIAEGYSVSREKKESFPLTVTSAQKNPTAFYLCASSIGQGRNTQYFGPGTRLTVL.